The clone carrying this T cell receptor beta chain was recorded many times. This entry belongs to a study of blood T cell repertoires in COVID-19. About the study: Samples of COVID-19 (acute and convalescent) were obtained from the United States, Italy and Spain. Sources were T cells, B-cell-depleted T cells, or PBMCs; the material itself was cDNA or gDNA.

The authors' processing: Researchers report that nucleated cell counts were estimated from reference gene primer amplification. Using immunoSEQ multiplex PCR, the repertoire was profiled, and TCRdb retains in-frame clones only, with some absent. V and J calls and clone size come straight from that table; D and trimming were deduced from the DNA. This table holds roughly 150,000 clones, about 86% found once. V shed 6 bases and J 6 bases; nucleotides not matched to a gene: 6. The germline CDR1 and CDR2 sequences are SQVTM and ANQGSEA. This CDR3 contains 13 residues. The chain has TRBV29-1 and TRBJ2-2; the match to TRBD1 covers 8 bases. The sample taken for sequencing was peripheral blood. The TCR was taken from a woman at least 80 years old with acute or convalescent COVID-19. Here the CDR3 DNA reads TGCAGCGTCCTCTCGGACAGGGCCGGGGAGCTGTTTTTT. Residues: CSVLSDRAGELFF.